The rows below give T cell receptor beta chains drawn from one sample of a study of shared clonotypes between healthy human individuals. Method: immunoSEQ multiplex PCR; TCRdb's copy keeps in-frame clones and lacks some. The sample lists about 470,000 clones; roughly 83% were seen once. What was sequenced was PBMCs. Source of these receptors: a middle-aged woman in good health. Some clones in this sample may be carry-over from other donors' samples. Each CDR3 is given with its conserved first and last residue.

CDR3: CASSREGLYEQYF
V: TRBV5-1
J: TRBJ2-7

CDR3: CASSEGLNQPQHF
V: TRBV10-1
J: TRBJ1-5

CDR3: CASSSPRARAIYNEQFF
V: TRBV5-4
J: TRBJ2-1

CDR3: CASSSPHYEQYF
V: TRBV11-1
J: TRBJ2-7

CDR3: CASSRNAGTEVATNEKLFF
V: TRBV18
J: TRBJ1-4

CDR3: CAISALAGVGNEQFF
V: TRBV10-3
J: TRBJ2-1

CDR3: CASRLAGDNEQFF
V: TRBV19
J: TRBJ2-1

CDR3: CASSLVEETQYF
V: TRBV7-2
J: TRBJ2-5

CDR3: CASGLVLAGTLRYEQFF
V: TRBV12-5
J: TRBJ2-1

CDR3: CASSLDLTGIYNEQFF
V: TRBV11-2
J: TRBJ2-1

CDR3: CASSLNGGRATDTQYF
V: TRBV7-3
J: TRBJ2-3